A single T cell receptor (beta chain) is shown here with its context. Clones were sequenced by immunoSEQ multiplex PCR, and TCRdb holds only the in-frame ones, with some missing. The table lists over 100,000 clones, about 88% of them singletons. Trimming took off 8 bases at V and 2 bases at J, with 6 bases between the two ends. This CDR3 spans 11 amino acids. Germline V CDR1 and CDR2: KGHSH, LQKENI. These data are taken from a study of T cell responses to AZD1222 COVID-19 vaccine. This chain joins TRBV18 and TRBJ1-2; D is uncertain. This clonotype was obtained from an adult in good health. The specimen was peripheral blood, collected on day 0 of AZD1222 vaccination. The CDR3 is CASGTNYGYTF. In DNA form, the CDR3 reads TGTGCCAGCGGTACGAACTATGGCTACACCTTC.